Shown below are 22 T cell receptor beta chains from a single sample sequenced in a study of CD8 T cells in Susac syndrome. Random hexamers were used to reverse transcribe an amount of about 0.5 to 1 ug RNA. MiXCR, run by TCRdb on the immunoSEQ multiplex PCR reads, gives a single entry per CDR3 protein. The sample lists about 60,000 distinct CDR3 sequences, around nine tenths occurring once. Sequencing was carried out using CD8+ T cells from PBMCs. These receptor sequences come from a human donor in good health.

This chain uses TRBV6-1 with TRBJ1-4; TRBD1 might be the D (6 bases). V was cut by 7 bases and J by 3 bases, with 15 bases left in between. The CDR3 runs 15 residues. Germline CDR1 MNHNS, CDR2 SASEGT. CDR3 protein: CASTYQGLANEKLFF. The DNA of the CDR3 is TGTGCCAGCACTTATCAGGGGTTGGCTAATGAAAAACTGTTTTTT.

This chain connects TRBV6-5 to TRBJ1-2, with 9 bases that match TRBD1. The V segment lost 0 bases and the J segment 8 bases; nucleotides outside the gene matches: 4. In germline, CDR1 is MNHEY, CDR2 SVGAGI. This CDR3 has 14 residues. The CDR3 region is CASSYSGQGLGYTF. The CDR3 nucleotides read TGTGCCAGCAGTTACTCCGGACAGGGGTTAGGCTACACCTTC.

V is TRBV12-3 or TRBV12-4 and J is TRBJ2-7; D tentatively fits TRBD1 or TRBD2 (5 bases each). The ends were cut back, 3 bases at V and 6 bases at J, with 15 bases in the middle. The CDR3 runs to 14 residues. In DNA, the CDR3 is TGTGCCAGCAGTTTCGGACTCCTGGGGGTCGAGCAGTACTTC. It translates to CASSFGLLGVEQYF.

This clonotype was recorded once. CDR3 sequence reads: CASSRGVWTEAFF. Here the CDR3 DNA reads TGTGCCAGTAGTCGGGGTGTATGGACTGAAGCTTTCTTT. V usage is TRBV19 and J usage is TRBJ1-1; D unresolved. The germline V gene encodes CDR1 LNHDA and CDR2 SQIVND (reference sequence). The CDR3 is made up of 13 amino acids. Trimming shortened V by 5 bases and J by 5 bases, and 12 bases separated the two germline ends.

This clonotype occurred once. V is TRBV30 and J is TRBJ1-2; no clear D. Germline-derived CDR1 and CDR2 are GTSNPN and SVGIG (reference sequence). The CDR3 loop spans 13 amino acids. V shed 4 bases and J shed 6 bases, with 15 bases lying between them. CDR3 protein: CAWTSGTPNGYTF. The CDR3 bases are TGTGCCTGGACTAGTGGTACCCCCAATGGCTACACCTTC. The whole variable domain, remainder taken from reference TRBV30 and TRBJ1-2, is SQTIHQWPATLVQPVGSPLSLECTVEGTSNPNLYWYRQAAGRGLQLLFYSVGIGQISSEVPQNLSASRPQDRQFILSSKKLLLSDSGFYLCAWTSGTPNGYTFGSGTRLTVV.

The rearrangement uses TRBV6-5 and TRBJ1-4; D is possibly TRBD1 (6 bases). The CDR3 spans 16 residues. Trimming removed 0 bases at V and 3 bases at J, with 11 bases between. Germline V CDR1 and CDR2: MNHEY, SVGAGI. The CDR3 loop reads CASSYSREGANEKLFF. The CDR3 DNA is TGTGCCAGCAGTTACTCCCGCGAGGGGGCTAATGAAAAACTGTTTTTT.

The genes are TRBV5-6 and TRBJ1-1, with a weak D call TRBD1 (5 bases). Germline CDR1 is SGHDT and CDR2 is YYEEEE. V was shortened by 4 bases and J by 0 bases, with 19 bases between the two germline ends. The CDR3 contains 17 residues. For the CDR3, the DNA is TGTGCCAGCAGCCCGGGGCCAGGGTGGGGCATGAACACTGAAGCTTTCTTT. Its protein is CASSPGPGWGMNTEAFF.

The chain uses TRBV7-9 and TRBJ1-1; D not certain. This CDR3 is 13 amino acids long. Germline CDR1 SEHNR, CDR2 FQNEAQ (reference sequence). V dropped 1 base and J dropped 1 base, with 4 bases sitting between them. The chain's CDR3 is CASSLGENTEAFF. CDR3 DNA sequence: TGTGCCAGCAGCTTAGGGGAGAACACTGAAGCTTTCTTT. Looking up the rest from reference TRBV7-9 and TRBJ1-1 gives the full variable domain: DTGVSQNPRHKITKRGQNVTFRCDPISEHNRLYWYRQTLGQGPEFLTYFQNEAQLEKSRLLSDRFSAERPKGSFSTLEIQRTEQGDSAMYLCASSLGENTEAFFGQGTRLTVV.

The chain couples TRBV7-6 to TRBJ2-7; 9 bases fit TRBD1. The CDR3 runs 15 residues. Trimming took 5 bases from V and 2 from J; bases not matched to a gene: 7. Germline V gene lookup returns CDR1 SGHVS and CDR2 FNYEAQ. The CDR3 sequence is CASSPGQGVAYEQYF. Here the CDR3 DNA reads TGTGCCAGCAGCCCGGGACAGGGAGTCGCCTACGAGCAGTACTTC.

The rearrangement links TRBV28 to TRBJ2-6; 8 positions match TRBD1. Germline values: CDR1 MDHEN, CDR2 SYDVKM. This CDR3 comprises 19 residues. V shed 3 bases, J shed 2 bases, and the junction held 12 bases outside the gene matches. The DNA for the CDR3 is TGTGCCAGCAGTTTCTATCCGGGACAGGCCCCGACTGGGGCCAACGTCCTGACTTTC. Its protein is CASSFYPGQAPTGANVLTF.

The gene calls are TRBV2 and TRBJ2-1; 7 bases fit TRBD2. The germline gives CDR1 SNHLY, CDR2 FYNNEI. V lost 0 bases and J lost 9; bases outside the gene matches: 8. The CDR3 extends over 15 amino acids. CDR3 loop: CASSEALGLEGEQFF. In DNA, the CDR3 is TGTGCCAGCAGTGAAGCGCTAGGACTAGAGGGTGAGCAGTTCTTC.

The chain employs TRBV25-1 and TRBJ1-5; possible D gene TRBD1, 5 bases. This CDR3 is built from 15 residues. The V end was cut by 4 bases, the J end by 0 bases, with 10 bases between. Germline assignment: CDR1 MGHDK and CDR2 SYGVNS. CDR3 loop: CASSATETSNQPQHF. CDR3 bases: TGTGCCAGCAGTGCGACAGAAACTAGCAATCAGCCCCAGCATTTT.

The rearrangement uses TRBV9 and TRBJ2-1; D may be TRBD2 (5 bases). CDR1 is SGDLS, CDR2 YYNGEE, per germline. The CDR3 has 14 residues. The germline V and J ends were trimmed by 3 bases and 1 base, with 8 bases remaining between them. The CDR3 region has the DNA TGTGCCAGCAGCGAGGACTGGTCCTACAATGAGCAGTTCTTC. Translated, it gives CASSEDWSYNEQFF.

This chain uses TRBV11-2 with TRBJ2-5; D uncertain. The germline V gene has CDR1 SGHAT and CDR2 FQNNGV. Trimming stripped 0 bases from V and 4 bases from J, with 6 bases between. This CDR3 is 13 amino acids long. CDR3 in DNA: TGTGCCAGCAGCTTAGATCTGGGAGAGACCCAGTACTTC. Residues: CASSLDLGETQYF.

The gene calls are TRBV5-1 and TRBJ2-1; the D is unclear. V gave up 0 bases and J gave up 5 bases, with 12 bases separating them. The CDR3 extends over 15 amino acids. Germline assignment: CDR1 SGHRS and CDR2 YFSETQ. The CDR3 sequence is CASSLAVLTNNEQFF. The DNA of the CDR3 is TGCGCCAGCAGCTTGGCCGTTCTAACCAACAATGAGCAGTTCTTC.

V gene TRBV5-1 combines with J gene TRBJ2-2; 7 positions match TRBD2. Germline lookup yields CDR1 SGHRS and CDR2 YFSETQ. Unmatched junction bases numbered 3, after V lost 4 bases and J lost 3 bases. The CDR3 consists of 14 residues. The CDR3 DNA reads as TGCGCCAGCAGCGGCCGGGGGGACACCGGGGAGCTGTTTTTT. This codes for CASSGRGDTGELFF.

This rearrangement joins TRBV30 to TRBJ2-5; possible D gene TRBD1, 6 bases. This CDR3 is 13 amino acids long. Per germline, CDR1 GTSNPN and CDR2 SVGIG (reference sequence). V was pared by 2 bases and J by 3 bases, with 10 bases between. CDR3 DNA: TGTGCCTGGAGTTTGGACAGTAAAGAGACCCAGTACTTC. Translated, it gives CAWSLDSKETQYF.

The chain joins TRBV5-8 to TRBJ2-2; 9 bases fit TRBD1. The trim removed 2 bases at V and 8 bases at J, leaving 10 bases unmatched. Germline assignment: CDR1 SGHTS and CDR2 YDEGEE. The CDR3 sequence is 16 residues long. The CDR3 sequence: CASSFPNRGLEGELFF. The CDR3 DNA is TGTGCCAGCAGCTTCCCCAACAGGGGGCTCGAAGGGGAGCTGTTTTTT. The variable domain in full, completed from reference TRBV5-8 and TRBJ2-2, reads EAGVTQSPTHLIKTRGQQATLRCSPISGHTSVYWYQQALGLGLQFLLWYDEGEERNRGNFPPRFSGRQFPNYSSELNVNALELEDSALYLCASSFPNRGLEGELFFGEGSRLTVL.

This clonotype turned up a few times. The chain's CDR3 is CASSRLAGSTDTQYF. The CDR3 DNA is TGTGCCAGCAGTAGACTAGCGGGGAGCACAGATACGCAGTATTTT. The chain uses TRBV6-4 and TRBJ2-3; 11 bases align to TRBD2. Germline values: CDR1 MRHNA, CDR2 SNTAGT. This CDR3 is built from 15 residues. V lost 5 bases to trimming and J lost 0 bases; unmatched junction nucleotides: 1.

This clonotype is a singleton in its sample. The J gene is TRBJ1-2, the V gene TRBV5-6; 7 bases line up with TRBD1. The ends lost 4 bases at V and 6 bases at J; junction bases unmatched: 9. There are 14 residues in the CDR3. Germline loops: CDR1 SGHDT, CDR2 YYEEEE. The CDR3 nucleotides are TGTGCCAGCAGCACATGGACAGGTCTGAATGGCTACACCTTC. Translation gives CASSTWTGLNGYTF. Variable domain in full (rest from reference TRBV5-6 and TRBJ1-2): DAGVTQSPTHLIKTRGQQVTLRCSPKSGHDTVSWYQQALGQGPQFIFQYYEEEERQRGNFPDRFSGHQFPNYSSELNVNALLLGDSALYLCASSTWTGLNGYTFGSGTRLTVV.

The chain combines TRBV20-1 with TRBJ2-7, with D unclear. The CDR3 runs to 14 residues. Germline-derived CDR1 and CDR2 are DFQATT and SNEGSKA (reference sequence). V lost 1 base, J lost 3 bases, and 13 bases lay in between. The chain's CDR3 is CSARAGRVGYEQYF. The DNA of the CDR3 is TGCAGTGCTAGAGCTGGAAGAGTGGGCTACGAGCAGTACTTC.

This clonotype was seen only once. This sequence joins TRBV5-1 and TRBJ2-2; 11 bases line up with TRBD1. The trim removed 3 bases at V and 5 bases at J, leaving 6 bases unmatched. CDR3 length: 16 amino acids. Germline loops: CDR1 SGHRS, CDR2 YFSETQ. This chain's CDR3 is CASSSGQGALTGELFF. CDR3 sequence (DNA): TGCGCCAGCAGCTCCGGACAGGGGGCCTTGACCGGGGAGCTGTTTTTT. The complete variable domain, with remaining parts taken from reference TRBV5-1 and TRBJ2-2, reads KAGVTQTPRYLIKTRGQQVTLSCSPISGHRSVSWYQQTPGQGLQFLFEYFSETQRNKGNFPGRFSGRQFSNSRSEMNVSTLELGDSALYLCASSSGQGALTGELFFGEGSRLTVL.